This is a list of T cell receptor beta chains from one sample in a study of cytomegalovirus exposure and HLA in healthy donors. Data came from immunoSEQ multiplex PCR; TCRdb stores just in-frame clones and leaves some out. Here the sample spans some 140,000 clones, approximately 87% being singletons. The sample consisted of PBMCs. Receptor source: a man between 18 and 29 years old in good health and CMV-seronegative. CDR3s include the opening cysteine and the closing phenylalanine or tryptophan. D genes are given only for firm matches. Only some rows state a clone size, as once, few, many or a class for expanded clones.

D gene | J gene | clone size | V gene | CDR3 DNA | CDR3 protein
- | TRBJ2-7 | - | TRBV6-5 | TGTGCCAGCAGTTACGCGGGGACAGCCTACGAGCAGTACTTC | CASSYAGTAYEQYF
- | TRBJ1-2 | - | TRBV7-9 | TGTGCCAGCAGCGCCCCCTCGGGGGACGGCTACACCTTC | CASSAPSGDGYTF
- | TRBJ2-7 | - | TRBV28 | TGTGCCAGCAGTCCGAACAGGGGAGGAAGGGAGCAGTACTTC | CASSPNRGGREQYF
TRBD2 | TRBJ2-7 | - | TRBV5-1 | TGCGCCAGCAGCTTGGCCGGGGGGTCTACCTACGAGCAGTACTTC | CASSLAGGSTYEQYF
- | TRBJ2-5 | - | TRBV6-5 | TGTGCCAGCAGTTACAGGCCAGGGCCTGGGACCCAGTACTTC | CASSYRPGPGTQYF
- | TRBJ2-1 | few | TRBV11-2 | TGTGCCAGCAGCTTAGATCTGGCATCTGAGCAGTTCTTC | CASSLDLASEQFF
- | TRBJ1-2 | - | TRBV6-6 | TGTGCCAGCAGTGGAACGACGGGGACACTCTATGGCTACACCTTC | CASSGTTGTLYGYTF
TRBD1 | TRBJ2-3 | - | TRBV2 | TGTGCCAGCATACCTGGGACAGGGGGGGTGCAAGATACGCAGTATTTT | CASIPGTGGVQDTQYF
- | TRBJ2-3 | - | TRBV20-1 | TGCAGTGCCCTGAGACTAGATACGCAGTATTTT | CSALRLDTQYF
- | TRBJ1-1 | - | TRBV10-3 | TGTGCCATCAGTGAGAGGGGCATTTCTGAAGCTTTCTTT | CAISERGISEAFF
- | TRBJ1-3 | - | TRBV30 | TGTGCCTGGAGCGGGTCCTCTGGAAACACCATATATTTT | CAWSGSSGNTIYF
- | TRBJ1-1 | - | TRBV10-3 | TGTGCCATCGGACGACAGATGAACACTGAAGCTTTCTTT | CAIGRQMNTEAFF
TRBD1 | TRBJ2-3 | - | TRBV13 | TGTGCCAGCGCAGGGGGCGGGACAGATACGCAGTATTTT | CASAGGGTDTQYF
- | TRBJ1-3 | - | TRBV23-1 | TGCGCCAGCAGTCACGTACAACAGGGTCCTGGAAACACCATATATTTT | CASSHVQQGPGNTIYF
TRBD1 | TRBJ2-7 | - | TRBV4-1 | TGCGCCAGCAGCCAAGGACAGGGGGCGCGGTACGAGCAGTACTTC | CASSQGQGARYEQYF
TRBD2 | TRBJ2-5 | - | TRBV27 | TGTGCCAGCAGTTTCTGGCGGGGGGATGAGACCCAGTACTTC | CASSFWRGDETQYF
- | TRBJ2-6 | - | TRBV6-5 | TGTGCCAGCAGTTCCGGAGGGTCTGGGGCCAACGTCCTGACTTTC | CASSSGGSGANVLTF
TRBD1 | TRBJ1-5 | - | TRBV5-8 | TGTGCCAGCAGGCACCGGGACAGGGGTCAGCCCCAGCATTTT | CASRHRDRGQPQHF
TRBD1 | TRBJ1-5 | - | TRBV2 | TGTGCCAGCAGTGAACAGGGGACAGCCTTGTGGCCCCAGCATTTT | CASSEQGTALWPQHF
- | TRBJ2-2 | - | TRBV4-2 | TGTGCCAGCAGCCAAGAATCCCCGGGGGCGAACACCGGGGAGCTGTTTTTT | CASSQESPGANTGELFF
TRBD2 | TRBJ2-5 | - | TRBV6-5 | TGTGCCAGCAGTCGAAAGACTAGCGGGGTGGGGACCCAGTACTTC | CASSRKTSGVGTQYF
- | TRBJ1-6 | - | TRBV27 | TGTGCCAGCAGTCCGTCAGTTATCCTCTCCTATAATTCACCCCTCCACTTT | CASSPSVILSYNSPLHF
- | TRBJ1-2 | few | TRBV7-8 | TGTGCCAGCAGCCCCGGTTATGGCTACACCTTC | CASSPGYGYTF
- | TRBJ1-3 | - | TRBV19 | TGTGCCAGTAGCCCCCCTTACTCCTCTGGAAACACCATATATTTT | CASSPPYSSGNTIYF
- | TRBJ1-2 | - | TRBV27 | TGTGCTAGCAGCCCCTCTATTACTAACTATGGCTACACCTTC | CASSPSITNYGYTF
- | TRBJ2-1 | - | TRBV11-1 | TGTGCCAGCAGCTTACTACGATTCGGCGGCTCCTACAATGAGCAGTTCTTC | CASSLLRFGGSYNEQFF
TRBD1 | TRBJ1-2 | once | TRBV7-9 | TGTGCCAGCAGCTTAGCAGGGGGCAATGGCTATGGCTACACCTTC | CASSLAGGNGYGYTF
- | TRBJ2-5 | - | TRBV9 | TGTGCCAGCAGCGTAGGTGGGGCCCAAGAGACCCAGTACTTC | CASSVGGAQETQYF
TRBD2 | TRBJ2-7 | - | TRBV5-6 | TGTGCCAGCAGCGGAGGACTAGCGGTGTACTACGAGCAGTACTTC | CASSGGLAVYYEQYF
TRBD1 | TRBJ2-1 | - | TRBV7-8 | TGTGCCAGCAGCTCGACAGGGGGGCTGATTCAGTTCTTC | CASSSTGGLIQFF
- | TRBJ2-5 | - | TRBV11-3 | TGTGCCAGCAGCTTAGGCCAGGCCGCAGAGACCCAGTACTTC | CASSLGQAAETQYF
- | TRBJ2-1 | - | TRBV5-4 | TGTGCCAGCAGCTTGGACTCGTACAATGAGCAGTTCTTC | CASSLDSYNEQFF
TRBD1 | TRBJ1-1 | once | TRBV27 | TGTGCCAGCAGTTTACGGGACAGTCGGCAGATAGCTTTCTTT | CASSLRDSRQIAFF
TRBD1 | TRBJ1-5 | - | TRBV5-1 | TGCGCCAGCAGCACTACAGGGGCCAGCAATCAGCCCCAGCATTTT | CASSTTGASNQPQHF
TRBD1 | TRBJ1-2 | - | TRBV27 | TGTGCCAGCAGTCCCCAGACAGGGAGCTATGGCTACACCTTC | CASSPQTGSYGYTF
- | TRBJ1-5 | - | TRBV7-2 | TGTGCCAGCAGCTCCCGCCCGGGGGAGCCCCAGCATTTT | CASSSRPGEPQHF
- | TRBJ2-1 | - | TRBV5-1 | TGCGCCAGCAGCTTTGTGGGGGGTTACAATGAGCAGTTCTTC | CASSFVGGYNEQFF
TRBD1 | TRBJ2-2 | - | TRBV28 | TGTGCCAGCTCCGTGGGACAGGGGAACACCGGGGAGCTGTTTTTT | CASSVGQGNTGELFF
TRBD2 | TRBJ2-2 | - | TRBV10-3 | TGTGCTATCGGGACTAGCGGGGGGGTATCCGGGGAGCTGTTTTTT | CAIGTSGGVSGELFF
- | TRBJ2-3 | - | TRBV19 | TGTGCCAGTAGTCCCCGCGACACAGATACGCAGTATTTT | CASSPRDTDTQYF
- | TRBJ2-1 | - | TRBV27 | TGTGCCAGCAGTCCCCGAGGGTACAATGAGCAGTTCTTC | CASSPRGYNEQFF
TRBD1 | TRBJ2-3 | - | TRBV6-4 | TGTGCCAGCAGCGAGGGGACAGGCCCAGATACGCAGTATTTT | CASSEGTGPDTQYF